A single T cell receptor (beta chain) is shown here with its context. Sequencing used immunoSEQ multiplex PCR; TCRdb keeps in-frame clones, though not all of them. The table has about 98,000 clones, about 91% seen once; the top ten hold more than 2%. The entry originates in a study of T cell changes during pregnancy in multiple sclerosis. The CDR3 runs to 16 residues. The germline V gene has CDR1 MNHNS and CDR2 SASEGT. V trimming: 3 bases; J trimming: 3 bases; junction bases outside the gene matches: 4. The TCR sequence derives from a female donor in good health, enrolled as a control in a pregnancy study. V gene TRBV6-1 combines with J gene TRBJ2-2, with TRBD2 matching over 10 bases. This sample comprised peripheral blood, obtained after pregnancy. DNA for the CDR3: TGTGCCAGCAGTGATAGCGGGAGGCGGGACACCGGGGAGCTGTTTTTT. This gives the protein CASSDSGRRDTGELFF.